Listed below are T cell receptor beta chains from one sample, sequenced in a study of graft-versus-host responses after intestinal transplantation. The protocol was immunoSEQ multiplex PCR, while the TCRdb copy is restricted to in-frame clones and leaves out a portion. The repertoire has about 47,000 clones, approximately 92% of them found once; the top ten carry roughly 6%. Sequencing was performed on PBMCs, taken around 790 days after a first intestinal transplant, on the day of a second. Receptor source: a human patient who received an intestinal transplant, so some T cells may come from the graft donor. Both conserved end residues are part of each CDR3. A D gene is named only where the DNA matches it firmly. Only part of the rows carry a size: once, few, many, or a class if the clone is expanded.

D: -
J: TRBJ2-7
V: TRBV7-6
size: -
DNA: TGTGCCAGCAGCCCTCTGGACAGTCCGTACGAGCAGTACTTC
CDR3: CASSPLDSPYEQYF

D: TRBD1
J: TRBJ1-5
V: TRBV7-6
size: -
DNA: TGTGCCAGCAGCACCTCTGCGGGACAGGCATATAGCAATCAGCCCCAGCATTTT
CDR3: CASSTSAGQAYSNQPQHF

D: -
J: TRBJ2-5
V: TRBV7-2
size: -
DNA: TGTGCCAGCAGCCGTCCGGGGTCTCAAGAGACCCAGTACTTC
CDR3: CASSRPGSQETQYF

D: -
J: TRBJ2-1
V: TRBV5-1
size: -
DNA: TGCGCCAGCAGAAATCACGGCCCCGACAATGAGCAGTTCTTC
CDR3: CASRNHGPDNEQFF

D: -
J: TRBJ2-7
V: TRBV7-6
size: -
DNA: TGTGCCAGCAGAGCTTTGGGTGACGAGCAGTACTTC
CDR3: CASRALGDEQYF

D: -
J: TRBJ1-4
V: TRBV19
size: -
DNA: TGTGCCAGTACCTCCGGGACAACTAATGAAAAACTGTTTTTT
CDR3: CASTSGTTNEKLFF

D: -
J: TRBJ2-5
V: TRBV1
size: -
DNA: TGCACCAGCAGCCTTTGGAGGCGGGAGGGCCCGGAGACCCAGTACTTC
CDR3: CTSSLWRREGPETQYF

D: -
J: TRBJ2-2
V: TRBV9
size: -
DNA: TGTGCCAGCAGCGAGAGGGACGGGGGCGGCACCGGGGAGCTGTTTTTT
CDR3: CASSERDGGGTGELFF

D: -
J: TRBJ2-7
V: TRBV6-1
size: few
DNA: TGTGCCAGCAGTGAACGGGCAGGGGGGTGGTACGAGCAGTACTTC
CDR3: CASSERAGGWYEQYF

D: -
J: TRBJ2-3
V: TRBV19
size: -
DNA: TGTGCCAGTAGAACAGGGATTTCAGATACGCAGTATTTT
CDR3: CASRTGISDTQYF

D: -
J: TRBJ2-1
V: TRBV5-1
size: -
DNA: TGCGCCAGCAGCTTGGTAGAAAGGAGCTCCTACAATGAGCAGTTCTTC
CDR3: CASSLVERSSYNEQFF

D: -
J: TRBJ2-5
V: TRBV5-6
size: -
DNA: TGTGCCAGCAGCTTAGGGGGCCAAGAGACCCAGTACTTC
CDR3: CASSLGGQETQYF

D: -
J: TRBJ1-1
V: TRBV29-1
size: -
DNA: TGCAGCGTTGCCTCCACTGAAGCTTTCTTT
CDR3: CSVASTEAFF

D: TRBD2
J: TRBJ2-7
V: TRBV29-1
size: few
DNA: TGCAGCGTTATAGCGGGCCCTTTCGAGCAGTACTTC
CDR3: CSVIAGPFEQYF

D: TRBD2
J: TRBJ2-2
V: TRBV5-4
size: -
DNA: TGTGCCAGCAGCTTAGGGACTAGCGGGAGGAGGACCGCCGGGGAGCTGTTTTTT
CDR3: CASSLGTSGRRTAGELFF

D: TRBD1
J: TRBJ2-2
V: TRBV7-9
size: -
DNA: TGTGCCAGCAGCTTAAACAGGGGTCGCACCGGGGAGCTGTTTTTT
CDR3: CASSLNRGRTGELFF

D: -
J: TRBJ2-1
V: TRBV9
size: -
DNA: TGTGCCAGCAGCGTAGTAGTGGGGGCAAATGAGCAGTTCTTC
CDR3: CASSVVVGANEQFF

D: -
J: TRBJ2-6
V: TRBV28
size: -
DNA: TGTGCCAGCAGTTTACTCTCTGGGGCCAACGTCCTGACTTTC
CDR3: CASSLLSGANVLTF

D: -
J: TRBJ2-3
V: TRBV28
size: -
DNA: TGTGCCAGCAGGCCGGTTACAGATACGCAGTATTTT
CDR3: CASRPVTDTQYF

D: TRBD2
J: TRBJ2-7
V: TRBV4-1
size: -
DNA: TGCGCCAGCAGCCAGATTCGACTAGCGGGACCCGAGCAGTACTTC
CDR3: CASSQIRLAGPEQYF

D: -
J: TRBJ1-4
V: TRBV11-1
size: -
DNA: TGTGCCAGCACGGGGACCGGTGAAAAACTGTTTTTT
CDR3: CASTGTGEKLFF

D: -
J: TRBJ2-7
V: TRBV5-6
size: -
DNA: TGTGCCAGCAGCACCGAGCTTGCAGGATTCTACGAGCAGTACTTC
CDR3: CASSTELAGFYEQYF

D: TRBD2
J: TRBJ2-2
V: TRBV19
size: -
DNA: TGTGCCAGTACTCGGGCGGGAGGGGGAGCGAACACCGGGGAGCTGTTTTTT
CDR3: CASTRAGGGANTGELFF

D: TRBD2
J: TRBJ2-7
V: TRBV11-2
size: -
DNA: TGTGCCAGCAGCCAAGAGACTAGCGGACCCTACGAGCAGTACTTC
CDR3: CASSQETSGPYEQYF

D: TRBD1
J: TRBJ1-2
V: TRBV6-5
size: -
DNA: TGTGCCAGCAGTCCCCAGACAGGGGCTGGCTACACCTTC
CDR3: CASSPQTGAGYTF

D: -
J: TRBJ2-3
V: TRBV5-6
size: once
DNA: TGTGCCAGCAGCTTGACGGTGTGGCAGTTGGTGGATACGCAGTATTTT
CDR3: CASSLTVWQLVDTQYF

D: -
J: TRBJ2-1
V: TRBV29-1
size: -
DNA: TGCAGCGCCCAAGGGCCAGGGGCTATCAATGAGCAGTTCTTC
CDR3: CSAQGPGAINEQFF

D: TRBD1
J: TRBJ2-3
V: TRBV11-3
size: -
DNA: TGTGCCAGCAGCCCCAGGACAGGGGGCATAGATACGCAGTATTTT
CDR3: CASSPRTGGIDTQYF

D: TRBD1
J: TRBJ2-7
V: TRBV5-4
size: -
DNA: TGTGCCAGCAGCTTGCCGGGACAGGGGGGCTCCTACGAGCAGTACTTC
CDR3: CASSLPGQGGSYEQYF

D: -
J: TRBJ2-1
V: TRBV28
size: once
DNA: TGTGCCAGCAGCCGACCGGGACAAATGGGCGATATTCCCGGGTCTCATGAGCAGTTCTTC
CDR3: CASSRPGQMGDIPGSHEQFF

D: TRBD2
J: TRBJ2-1
V: TRBV19
size: -
DNA: TGTGCCAGTAGTATAGGTATCACTAGCGTGGATGAGCAGTTCTTC
CDR3: CASSIGITSVDEQFF

D: -
J: TRBJ1-1
V: TRBV18
size: -
DNA: TGTGCCGGAGCCTCTAACAGGCGGAACACTGAAGCTTTCTTT
CDR3: CAGASNRRNTEAFF

D: -
J: TRBJ2-3
V: TRBV7-2
size: -
DNA: TGTGCCAGCAGCTTAGCTTTGGGACCCGATACGCAGTATTTT
CDR3: CASSLALGPDTQYF

D: -
J: TRBJ1-4
V: TRBV30
size: few
DNA: TGTGCCTGGAGAGGCACACGGATCCTCCTTTTT
CDR3: CAWRGTRILLF

D: -
J: TRBJ2-5
V: TRBV7-6
size: -
DNA: TGTGCCAGCAGCTTAGTCGCAGAGACCCAGTACTTC
CDR3: CASSLVAETQYF

D: -
J: TRBJ2-1
V: TRBV28
size: -
DNA: TGTGCCAGCAGTTTGTGGGAGGATGAGCAGTTCTTC
CDR3: CASSLWEDEQFF

D: -
J: TRBJ2-6
V: TRBV5-1
size: -
DNA: TGCGCCAGCAGCTTGGCTTTGGCCCGGGGAGGTCTGGGGGCCAACGTCCTGACTTTC
CDR3: CASSLALARGGLGANVLTF

D: TRBD1
J: TRBJ2-4
V: TRBV28
size: -
DNA: TGTGCCAGCAGCCCACAGGGGGCCAAAAACATTCAGTACTTC
CDR3: CASSPQGAKNIQYF

D: TRBD2
J: TRBJ2-7
V: TRBV11-1
size: -
DNA: TGTGCCAGCAGCGATAAGGGGCTAGCGGGAAACGAGCAGTACTTC
CDR3: CASSDKGLAGNEQYF

D: -
J: TRBJ2-3
V: TRBV18
size: once
DNA: TGTGCCAGCTCACTCGGGACCACAGATACGCAGTATTTT
CDR3: CASSLGTTDTQYF